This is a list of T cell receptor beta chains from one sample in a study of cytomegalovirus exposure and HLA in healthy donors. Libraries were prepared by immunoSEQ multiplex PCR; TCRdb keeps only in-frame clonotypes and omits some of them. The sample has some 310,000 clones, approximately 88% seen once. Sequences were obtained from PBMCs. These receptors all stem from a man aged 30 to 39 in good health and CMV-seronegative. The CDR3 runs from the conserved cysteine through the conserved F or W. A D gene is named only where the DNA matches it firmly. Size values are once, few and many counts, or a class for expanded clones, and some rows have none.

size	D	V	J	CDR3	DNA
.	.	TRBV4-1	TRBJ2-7	CASSQDFIYEQYF	TGCGCCAGCAGCCAAGATTTCATCTACGAGCAGTACTTC
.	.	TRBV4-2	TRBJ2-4	CASSQGGRQYF	TGTGCCAGCAGCCAAGGCGGGCGACAGTACTTC
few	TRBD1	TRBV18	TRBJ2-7	CASSPSRTGATEQYF	TGTGCCAGCTCACCTTCTAGGACAGGCGCCACCGAGCAGTACTTC
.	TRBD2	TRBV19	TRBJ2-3	CASIPSGGVSTDTQYF	TGTGCCAGTATTCCCAGCGGGGGGGTGAGTACAGATACGCAGTATTTT
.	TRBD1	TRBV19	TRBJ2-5	CASSITGGLSETQYF	TGTGCCAGTAGTATAACAGGGGGCCTTTCGGAGACCCAGTACTTC
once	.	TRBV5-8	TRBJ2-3	CASSEWVTAESTDTQYF	TGTGCCAGCAGCGAGTGGGTTACAGCGGAGAGCACAGATACGCAGTATTTT
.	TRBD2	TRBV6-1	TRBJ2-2	CASSEASTSGAAGELFF	TGTGCCAGCAGTGAAGCTAGTACTAGCGGGGCGGCCGGGGAGCTGTTTTTT
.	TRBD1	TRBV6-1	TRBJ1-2	CASTEGQGAYGYTF	TGTGCCAGCACCGAAGGACAGGGGGCCTATGGCTACACCTTC
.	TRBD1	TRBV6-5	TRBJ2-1	CASTPKGQSYNEQFF	TGTGCCAGCACCCCAAAGGGACAGTCCTACAATGAGCAGTTCTTC
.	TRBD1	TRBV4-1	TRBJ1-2	CASSQEGTGAYGYTF	TGCGCCAGCAGCCAAGAAGGTACAGGGGCCTATGGCTACACCTTC
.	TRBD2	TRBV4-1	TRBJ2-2	CASSKWTSGVTGELFF	TGCGCCAGCAGCAAATGGACTAGCGGGGTCACCGGGGAGCTGTTTTTT
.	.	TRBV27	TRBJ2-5	CASSFRGLETQYF	TGTGCCAGCAGTTTTCGGGGGTTAGAGACCCAGTACTTC
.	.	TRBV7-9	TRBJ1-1	CASSSSTGTEAFF	TGTGCCAGCAGTTCCTCTACGGGGACTGAAGCTTTCTTT
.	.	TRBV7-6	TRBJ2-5	CASSPQTGAQETQYF	TGTGCCAGCAGCCCACAGACTGGGGCCCAAGAGACCCAGTACTTC
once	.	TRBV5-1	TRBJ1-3	CASSLQGSGNTIYF	TGCGCCAGCAGCTTGCAGGGCTCTGGAAACACCATATATTTT
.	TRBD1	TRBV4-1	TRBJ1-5	CASSPGQGNQPQHF	TGCGCCAGCAGCCCGGGACAGGGGAATCAGCCCCAGCATTTT
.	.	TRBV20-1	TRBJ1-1	CSAQMNTEAFF	TGCAGTGCTCAAATGAACACTGAAGCTTTCTTT
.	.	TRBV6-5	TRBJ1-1	CATRGGAGTNTEAFF	TGTGCCACCCGGGGCGGGGCAGGGACGAACACTGAAGCTTTCTTT
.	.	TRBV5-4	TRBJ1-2	CASSLGDMSGYGYTF	TGTGCCAGCAGCTTGGGGGACATGTCCGGCTATGGCTACACCTTC
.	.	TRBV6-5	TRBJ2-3	CASSYSWEGTDTQYF	TGTGCCAGCAGTTACTCGTGGGAGGGCACAGATACGCAGTATTTT
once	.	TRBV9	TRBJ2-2	CASSPRGSSGELFF	TGTGCCAGCAGCCCGAGAGGAAGCTCCGGGGAGCTGTTTTTT
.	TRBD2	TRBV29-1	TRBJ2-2	CSALLAGGFTGELFF	TGCAGCGCCTTGCTAGCGGGGGGGTTCACCGGGGAGCTGTTTTTT
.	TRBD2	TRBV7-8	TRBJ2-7	CASSGRDDEQYF	TGTGCCAGCTCGGGGAGGGACGACGAGCAGTACTTC
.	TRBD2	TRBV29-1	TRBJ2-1	CSVEGLAGGLSYNEQFF	TGCAGCGTTGAAGGCCTAGCGGGGGGGCTTTCCTACAATGAGCAGTTCTTC
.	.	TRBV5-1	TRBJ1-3	CASSLGQQNSGNTIYF	TGCGCCAGCAGCTTGGGACAACAAAACTCTGGAAACACCATATATTTT
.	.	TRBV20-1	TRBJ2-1	CSARGRNEQFF	TGCAGTGCCAGGGGACGGAATGAGCAGTTCTTC
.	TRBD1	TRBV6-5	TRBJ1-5	CASSYSTGGLHQPQHF	TGTGCCAGCAGTTACTCGACAGGGGGCTTACATCAGCCCCAGCATTTT
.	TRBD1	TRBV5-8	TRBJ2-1	CASSSTGSRNEQFF	TGTGCCAGCAGCTCGACAGGGTCGAGGAATGAGCAGTTCTTC
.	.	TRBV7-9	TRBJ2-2	CASSLAQGRTGELFF	TGTGCCAGCAGCTTAGCCCAGGGCCGCACCGGGGAGCTGTTTTTT